This TCR beta chain emerged from a study of human T cells and chemical hapten exposure. Regarding time point: patch test 2, 6 weeks after DPC sensitization. As to treatment: therapeutic diphenylcyclopropenone sensitization with weekly scalp DPC. Alopecia patients deemed DPC-suitable, aged 18 to 70, excluding pregnancy. RNA extraction used unfractionated whole blood as the source of total RNA. Each CDR3 protein gets one entry after TCRdb re-called the RACE reads with MiXCR. The sample shows about 400,000 distinct CDR3 sequences, about 6.9% of them seen only once. This clonotype appeared many times. J was trimmed by 4 bases and V by 5 bases; bases with no gene match: 6. Germline-derived CDR1 and CDR2 are SGHRS and YFSETQ. The length of the CDR3 is 14 residues.

This sequence joins TRBV5-1 and TRBJ1-1, with 9 bases aligning to TRBD1. The receptor was isolated from a woman aged 18-30 years with alopecia areata. Some clones in this sample may be carry-over from other donors' samples. The specimen comprised whole blood, sampled in connection with sensitization to the hapten diphenylcyclopropenone (DPC). CDR3 residues: CASRWGQGSTEAFF. CDR3 nucleotides: TGCGCCAGCAGATGGGGACAGGGCAGCACTGAAGCTTTCTTT.